The clone carrying this T cell receptor (beta chain) is termed medium-sized. The same CDR3 also results from other DNA sequences found in this sample. This CDR3 comprises 13 residues. Trimming cost V 6 bases and J 3 bases; bases outside gene matches: 4. Germline values: CDR1 SGHRS, CDR2 YFSETQ. This entry belongs to a study of control samples from healthy donors and cancer patients. Assay used: immunoSEQ multiplex PCR; TCRdb lists only in-frame clones, some missing. The sample has some 78,000 clones; about 89% are singletons. Sequenced: blood. The J gene is TRBJ2-5, the V gene TRBV5-1, with TRBD2 matching 8 bases. This TCR was recovered from a woman in her sixties or seventies in good health. The CDR3 loop reads CASTLAGKETQYF. The CDR3 DNA reads TGCGCCAGCACATTAGCGGGAAAAGAGACCCAGTACTTC.